This T cell receptor beta chain emerged from a study of T and B cells in COVID-19 patients. Notes on the study in general: Sorted SARS-CoV-2-responsive or tetramer+ T cells and CD4+, regulatory and CD8+ subsets were not yet sequenced. Patients with COVID-19 reportedly showed strongly skewed T cell receptor beta variable and joining gene usage. Highly clonal in active COVID-19, TRB repertoires exceeded healthy-donor diversity and richness at recovery.

By share, this clonotype ranks as medium-sized. The target antigen is unknown. TRB rearrangements were amplified by multiplex PCR with BIOMED2 TRB-A/B primers. TCRdb reanalysed the multiplex PCR reads using MiXCR and keeps one entry per CDR3 protein. The sample lists several thousand distinct CDR3 sequences; roughly 25% were seen once. From blood, roughly 250-500 ng of genomic DNA served as TRB template. Sequenced: blood. The TCR originated in a human donor with active COVID-19.

The CDR3 loop reads CASSSDGRYEQYF. CDR3 nucleotide sequence: TGTGCCAGCAGTTCCGACGGGAGATACGAGCAGTACTTC. This chain connects TRBV12-3 or TRBV12-4 to TRBJ2-7, with TRBD2 as a possible D gene (6 bases). Trimming stripped 4 bases from V and 4 bases from J, with 11 bases between. This CDR3 region has 13 residues.